This TCR beta chain was observed in a study of control samples from healthy donors and cancer patients. Some clones are missing from TCRdb's copy, which holds only in-frame ones; the method was immunoSEQ multiplex PCR. The sample has roughly 100,000 clones, around 90% seen once; the top ten hold around 3%. This CDR3 has 15 residues. Germline V gene sequence: CDR1 MNHEY, CDR2 SMNVEV (reference sequence). V lost 3 bases, J lost 5 bases, and 5 bases stayed unmatched. This sequence originates from a human donor in good health. The donor label of this sample is uncertain. The sequencing sample was made of blood. This sequence joins TRBV27 and TRBJ2-2, with 8 bases aligning to TRBD1. CDR3 sequence (DNA): TGTGCCAGCAGTTTGGCAGGGGGCCCTACCGGGGAGCTGTTTTTT. Encoded protein: CASSLAGGPTGELFF.